Below, 25 T cell receptor beta chains from the same sample are listed, as sequenced in a study of Graves' ophthalmopathy and Graves' hyperthyroidism (dated by TCRdb to 2017 to 2018). The sequencer was an Illumina HiSeq 2000. For repertoire sequencing, the TCR beta CDR3 regions were amplified from RNA transcripts. A first-round RT-PCR used HTBI primers with the Qiagen OneStep RT-PCR kit, followed by a second-round multiplex PCR, size selection and purification. TCRdb ran its own pipeline on the public reads, namely fastp trimming at Q25 and MiXCR clone calling, and kept in-frame beta chains. Identical CDR3 protein sequences are pooled into one entry, listed with their most common genes and DNA. The sample table shows about 400,000 distinct CDR3 sequences, and about 16% are seen once. More than 1.5% of the sample comes from the top ten. Input material: peripheral blood. These TCRs come from a woman aged 18-35 years with Graves' ophthalmopathy. Donor details come from another sample of the same person, matched by shared clones.

Many counts were recorded for this clonotype. J is TRBJ1-3 and V is TRBV6-1; D perhaps matches TRBD1 (6 bases). This CDR3 contains 14 residues. Trimming shortened V by 8 bases and J by 4 bases, and 15 bases separated the two germline ends. CDR1 MNHNS and CDR2 SASEGT come from the germline V gene. The CDR3 DNA is TGTGCCAGCCGCCCGGGGGCTCAAGGAAACACCATATATTTT. Amino acid sequence: CASRPGAQGNTIYF.

At least ten counts were recorded for this clonotype. V gene TRBV6-5 combines with J gene TRBJ2-5; 7 bases are a match to TRBD1. CDR1 is MNHEY, CDR2 SVGAGI, per germline. With V trimmed by 11 bases and J by 5 bases, 11 bases remained unmatched. The CDR3 runs 13 residues. The CDR3 bases are TGTGCCCGGCTAGACAGGGACCGTGAGACCCAGTACTTC. Its translation: CARLDRDRETQYF.

This clonotype was seen repeatedly, ten times or more. The V and J genes are TRBV30 and TRBJ2-2; no clear D. V was pared by 3 bases and J by 6 bases, with 14 bases between. Germline loops: CDR1 GTSNPN, CDR2 SVGIG (reference sequence). The CDR3 consists of 14 residues. The CDR3 bases are TGTGCCTGGAGGGACCTGGGCGGATCCGGGGAGCTGTTTTTT. Amino acid sequence: CAWRDLGGSGELFF.

This clonotype has at least ten counts. The chain combines TRBV30 with TRBJ1-2; 10 positions agree with TRBD1. The trim removed 3 bases at V and 3 bases at J, leaving 7 bases unmatched. This CDR3 contains 15 residues. Looked up from germline, CDR1 is GTSNPN and CDR2 is SVGIG (reference sequence). CDR3 sequence (DNA): TGTGCCTGGAGCCCAGGACAGGGGGAGGACTATGGCTACACCTTC. This codes for CAWSPGQGEDYGYTF.

The table lists this clonotype with many counts. J is TRBJ2-7 and V is TRBV6-1, with a possible D match to TRBD2 (5 bases). The germline V and J ends were trimmed by 8 bases and 3 bases, with 11 bases remaining between them. The germline CDR1 and CDR2 sequences are MNHNS and SASEGT. This CDR3 is 12 amino acids long. DNA for the CDR3: TGTGCCAGCGGGCGGGCCTTCTACGAGCAGTACTTC. Its protein product is CASGRAFYEQYF.

This clonotype was found many times. The V call is TRBV27, the J call TRBJ1-1; 8 nucleotides line up with TRBD1. V dropped 5 bases and J dropped 6; count of bases not matched to a gene: 11. The germline V gene encodes CDR1 MNHEY and CDR2 SMNVEV (reference sequence). CDR3 length: 15 amino acids. The CDR3 DNA sequence: TGTGCCAGCAGTCCAACGGACAGGGCTAAGGCTGAAGCTTTCTTT. Translating it yields CASSPTDRAKAEAFF.

This clonotype was counted at least ten times. The V gene is TRBV6-2 or TRBV6-3, the J gene TRBJ1-2; unclear D gene. CDR1 is MNHEY, CDR2 SVGEGT, per germline. This CDR3 contains 13 residues. With 2 bases removed from V and 4 bases from J, the gap between germline ends came to 8 bases. In DNA, the CDR3 is TGTGCCAGCAGTTACGGGGTTTCCTATGGCTACACCTTC. It encodes CASSYGVSYGYTF.

The rearrangement joins TRBV6-2 or TRBV6-3 to TRBJ2-7; 9 bases agree with TRBD2. The V gene's germline CDR1 is MNHEY and CDR2 SVGEGT. The junction had 10 bases not matched to a gene; V was cut back by 4 bases and J by 6 bases. The CDR3 has 15 residues. The DNA for the CDR3 is TGTGCCAGCAGTTTTTATGGCGGGAGGGAGGGCGAGCAGTACTTC. Its translation is CASSFYGGREGEQYF.

This clonotype was detected only a few times. The DNA for the CDR3 is TGTGCCAGCAGCCAAAAAAGGCCACAAGGACCTGGGGAAGCTTTCTTT. Translated, it gives CASSQKRPQGPGEAFF. This chain connects TRBV3-1 to TRBJ1-1; D is unclear. V gave up 2 bases and J gave up 8 bases, with 21 bases separating them. CDR1 and CDR2 from the germline V gene are LGHDT and YNNKEL (reference sequence). The CDR3 extends over 16 amino acids.

This clonotype was recorded at least ten times. The genes are TRBV25-1 and TRBJ1-1, with D perhaps TRBD1 (6 bases). Trimming shortened V by 6 bases and J by 6 bases, and 14 bases separated the two germline ends. Germline CDR1 and CDR2: MGHDK and SYGVNS. The CDR3 contains 13 residues. CDR3 in amino acids: CASSPTGYAEAFF. CDR3 sequence (DNA): TGTGCCAGCAGCCCGACAGGTTACGCTGAAGCTTTCTTT.

This clonotype has just a few counts. The chain has TRBV5-1 and TRBJ2-2; D perhaps matches TRBD1 (6 bases). Germline V gene data show CDR1 as SGHRS and CDR2 as YFSETQ. Trimming cost V 0 bases and J 4 bases, with 10 bases left between them. The CDR3 extends over 15 amino acids. The DNA of the CDR3 is TGCGCCAGCAGCTTGGAAGTAGGGGGCACCGGGGAGCTGTTTTTT. It translates to CASSLEVGGTGELFF.

This clonotype was counted many times. The rearrangement joins TRBV11-1 to TRBJ2-7, with no clear D. With 4 bases removed from V and 1 base from J, the gap between germline ends came to 14 bases. Germline assignment: CDR1 SGHAT and CDR2 FQDESV (reference sequence). This CDR3 has 15 residues. CDR3: CASSSAETKSYEQYF. For the CDR3, the DNA is TGTGCCAGCAGCTCGGCAGAAACCAAATCCTACGAGCAGTACTTC.

This clonotype was found many times. This chain uses TRBV27 with TRBJ2-7; 7 nucleotides match TRBD2. CDR1 MNHEY and CDR2 SMNVEV come from the germline V gene (reference sequence). The CDR3 extends over 15 amino acids. V was clipped by 6 bases and J by 3 bases; unmatched bases: 11. The CDR3 is CASRRGVGKGYEQYF. The CDR3 nucleotides read TGTGCCAGCAGACGGGGGGTGGGAAAGGGCTACGAGCAGTACTTC.

A word on this clonotype: This could be a read error, since a much larger clone is one nucleotide away. V gene TRBV28 combines with J gene TRBJ2-4, with D possibly being TRBD1 (6 bases). The germline V gene encodes CDR1 MDHEN and CDR2 SYDVKM. This CDR3 region has 15 residues. The CDR3 loop is CAGSLTGLAKNIQYF. In nucleotides, the CDR3 is TGTGCCGGCAGCCTCACAGGGTTAGCCAAAAACATTCAGTACTTC.

In this sample, this clonotype turned up many times. The V call is TRBV20-1, the J call TRBJ1-3; D uncertain. The length of the CDR3 is 14 residues. Germline assignment: CDR1 DFQATT and CDR2 SNEGSKA (reference sequence). Trimming pared 3 bases from V and 4 bases from J, leaving 13 bases between. CDR3 sequence reads: CSASLAGYGNTIYF. In nucleotides, the CDR3 is TGCAGTGCTAGTTTAGCAGGTTACGGAAACACCATATATTTT.

Many counts were recorded for this clonotype. This chain links TRBV9 with TRBJ2-7; D might be TRBD1 (5 bases). Germline V gives CDR1 SGDLS, CDR2 YYNGEE. This CDR3 is built from 13 residues. Trimming pared 0 bases from V and 6 bases from J, leaving 10 bases between. The CDR3 sequence: CASSVDLQAEQYF. CDR3 DNA: TGTGCCAGCAGCGTAGACTTACAGGCCGAGCAGTACTTC. Full variable domain (remainder filled in from reference TRBV9 and TRBJ2-7): DSGVTQTPKHLITATGQRVTLRCSPRSGDLSVYWYQQSLDQGLQFLIQYYNGEERAKGNILERFSAQQFPDLHSELNLSSLELGDSALYFCASSVDLQAEQYFGPGTRLTVT.

This clonotype was seen repeatedly, ten times or more. The V call is TRBV12-3 or TRBV12-4, the J call TRBJ1-5; the match to TRBD1 covers 8 bases. This CDR3 contains 16 residues. V gave up 6 bases and J gave up 4 bases; unmatched junction bases: 11. CDR3 nucleotide sequence: TGTGCCAGCAGCTCCGGACAGGGCTCCTCGAATCAGCCCCAGCATTTT. It translates to CASSSGQGSSNQPQHF.

The chain uses TRBV6-1 and TRBJ2-7, with TRBD2 identical over 13 bases. The germline gives CDR1 MNHNS, CDR2 SASEGT. V lost 4 bases and J lost 2; bases outside the gene matches: 8. The CDR3 consists of 17 residues. CDR3 in DNA: TGTGCCAGCAGTGGGACTAGCGGGAGTTACCCCACCTACGAGCAGTACTTC. Its protein product is CASSGTSGSYPTYEQYF.

The V and J genes are TRBV7-3 and TRBJ1-6; 8 nucleotides align to TRBD1. J gave up 14 bases and V 2 bases, and 8 bases lay outside the gene matches. Per the germline V gene, CDR1 is SGHTA and CDR2 is FQGTGA. The CDR3 is 14 amino acids. The CDR3: CASSLDRGSGSLHF. CDR3 DNA: TGTGCCAGCAGCTTAGACAGGGGATCGGGGTCCCTCCACTTT.

There are many counts of this clonotype. The CDR3 region is CASSGRVRTYTGELFF. CDR3 DNA: TGTGCCAGCAGTGGGCGGGTACGGACTTACACCGGGGAGCTGTTTTTT. The chain combines TRBV6-1 with TRBJ2-2; the D gene is possibly TRBD2 (5 bases). V lost 4 bases and J lost 3, with 15 bases in between. The CDR3 runs to 16 residues. From germline, CDR1 is MNHNS and CDR2 SASEGT.

This clonotype was counted at least ten times. The chain combines TRBV7-9 with TRBJ2-5; 7 nucleotides match TRBD2. Per the germline V gene, CDR1 is SEHNR and CDR2 is FQNEAQ (reference sequence). CDR3 size: 15 residues. V lost 1 base to trimming and J lost 4 bases; unmatched junction nucleotides: 6. DNA for the CDR3: TGTGCCAGCAGCTTAGTAGGTCCGGGGGGAGAGACCCAGTACTTC. It is translated as CASSLVGPGGETQYF.

The J gene is TRBJ2-7, the V gene TRBV12-3 or TRBV12-4, with D possibly TRBD2 on 7 matching bases. This CDR3 contains 15 residues. Trimming took off 2 bases at V and 5 bases at J, with 16 bases between the two ends. The CDR3 coding sequence is TGTGCCAGCAGTTTACAAGGGGGAGGGCCCCACGAGCAGTACTTC. Amino acid sequence: CASSLQGGGPHEQYF.

In this sample, this clonotype turned up many times. The rearrangement links TRBV27 to TRBJ1-1; D possibly corresponds to TRBD1 (6 bases). Trimming removed 3 bases from V and 0 bases from J, with 17 bases in between. CDR3 length: 17 residues. CDR1 is MNHEY and CDR2 is SMNVEV in the germline V gene (reference sequence). The CDR3 sequence: CASSFSWAGAVNTEAFF. CDR3 sequence (DNA): TGTGCCAGCAGTTTTTCGTGGGCGGGGGCGGTGAACACTGAAGCTTTCTTT.

This clonotype occurred many times. The chain couples TRBV3-1 to TRBJ1-1, with 8 bases lining up with TRBD1. The CDR3 is made up of 16 amino acids. CDR1 is LGHDT, CDR2 YNNKEL, per germline (reference sequence). Unmatched junction bases numbered 6, after V lost 1 base and J lost 2 bases. CDR3 bases: TGTGCCAGCAGCCAAGGGGGCAGGGGGCCCAACACTGAAGCTTTCTTT. Protein product: CASSQGGRGPNTEAFF.

This clonotype came up many times. The CDR3 region is CASSLRLAGGPGDEQYF. The CDR3 nucleotides are TGTGCCAGCAGCCTTAGACTAGCGGGAGGCCCCGGGGACGAGCAGTACTTC. The chain links TRBV27 to TRBJ2-7; 13 bases match TRBD2. Looked up from germline, CDR1 is MNHEY and CDR2 is SMNVEV (reference sequence). V lost 6 bases, J lost 5 bases, and 13 bases stayed unmatched. The CDR3 contains 17 residues.